Below, 31 T cell receptor beta chains from the same sample are listed, as sequenced in a study of T cell changes during pregnancy in multiple sclerosis. Method: immunoSEQ multiplex PCR; TCRdb's copy keeps in-frame clones and lacks some. The table records 85,000 to 90,000 clones, roughly 90% of them present only once. Sample: peripheral blood, taken in the first trimester of pregnancy. Receptors originate from a female donor in good health, enrolled as a control in a pregnancy study.

The CDR3 sequence: CAWGDKGKGYTF. The CDR3 nucleotides read TGTGCCTGGGGGGACAAGGGAAAAGGCTACACCTTC. The rearrangement uses TRBV30 and TRBJ1-2, with a tentative D call TRBD1 (6 bases). CDR1 and CDR2 from the germline V gene are GTSNPN and SVGIG (reference sequence). Between the trimmed V and J ends, which lost 5 bases and 8 bases, there was a span of 15 bases. The CDR3 consists of 12 residues.

This chain joins TRBV15 and TRBJ2-5; D is unclear. V lost 0 bases and J 2 bases, leaving 10 bases between the germline ends. The CDR3 has 15 amino acids. The V gene's germline CDR1 is LNHNV and CDR2 YYDKDF (reference sequence). CDR3 sequence (DNA): TGTGCCACCAGCAGAGACTCAGGAAAACAAGAGACCCAGTACTTC. It codes for CATSRDSGKQETQYF.

The chain recombines TRBV19 with TRBJ1-5; 7 nucleotides align to TRBD1. The junction had 10 bases not matched to a gene; V was cut back by 11 bases and J by 3 bases. From germline, CDR1 is LNHDA and CDR2 SQIVND (reference sequence). CDR3 length: 14 amino acids. In DNA form, the CDR3 reads TGTGCCGGCTCGGACAGGCGAAACAATCAGCCCCAGCATTTT. Its protein product is CAGSDRRNNQPQHF.

The rearrangement links TRBV2 to TRBJ2-7, with D perhaps matching TRBD1 (5 bases). The CDR3 consists of 11 residues. V was cut by 6 bases and J by 7 bases, with 10 bases left in between. CDR1 SNHLY and CDR2 FYNNEI come from the germline V gene. The CDR3 DNA follows: TGTGCCAGCAGGGAGCAGGGTGAGCAGTACTTC. As protein: CASREQGEQYF. Full variable domain (rest looked up from reference TRBV2 and TRBJ2-7): EPEVTQTPSHQVTQMGQEVILRCVPISNHLYFYWYRQILGQKVEFLVSFYNNEISEKSEIFDDQFSVERPDGSNFTLKIRSTKLEDSAMYFCASREQGEQYFGPGTRLTVT.

This chain joins TRBV14 and TRBJ1-6, with D possibly TRBD1 on 5 matching bases. The CDR3 length is 15 residues. CDR1 and CDR2 from the germline V gene are SGHDN and FVKESK. The V end lost 0 bases, the J end lost 10 bases, and 13 bases lay between the germline ends. The CDR3 bases are TGTGCCAGCAGCCAAGAGCGGGGGAAGAGCTCACCCCTCCACTTT. Protein product: CASSQERGKSSPLHF.

The chain joins TRBV20-1 to TRBJ2-1; D is uncertain. Trimming took off 4 bases at V and 8 bases at J, with 6 bases between the two ends. Germline CDR1 DFQATT, CDR2 SNEGSKA (reference sequence). This CDR3 comprises 10 residues. CDR3 sequence (DNA): TGCAGTGCTAAATGGCATGAGCAGTTCTTC. Translating it yields CSAKWHEQFF.

This chain uses TRBV15 with TRBJ2-7; D is possibly TRBD1 (5 bases). The length of the CDR3 is 15 residues. Trimming pared 1 base from V and 6 bases from J, leaving 16 bases between. The germline V gene encodes CDR1 LNHNV and CDR2 YYDKDF (reference sequence). The CDR3 is CATSRVRAARGEQYF. The CDR3 DNA is TGTGCCACCAGCAGAGTCCGGGCCGCAAGGGGCGAGCAGTACTTC. The variable domain in full, completed from reference TRBV15 and TRBJ2-7, reads DAMVIQNPRYQVTQFGKPVTLSCSQTLNHNVMYWYQQKSSQAPKLLFHYYDKDFNNEADTPDNFQSRRPNTSFCFLDIRSPGLGDTAMYLCATSRVRAARGEQYFGPGTRLTVT.

The V gene is TRBV11-2, the J gene TRBJ2-2; the D is unclear. Germline CDR1 SGHAT, CDR2 FQNNGV. The CDR3 has 12 residues. The V end lost 7 bases, the J end lost 5 bases, and 8 bases lay between the germline ends. As DNA, the CDR3 is TGTGCCAGCAAAGTCCGGACCGGGGAGCTGTTTTTT. It is translated as CASKVRTGELFF.

This clone is a singleton in its sample. CDR3 DNA: TGCGCCAGCAGCCAAGATCGGGGCCCCGGGACAGGGGGTTATGGCTACACCTTC. Translation gives CASSQDRGPGTGGYGYTF. The chain recombines TRBV4-3 with TRBJ1-2; 11 positions match TRBD1. V lost 0 bases, J lost 5 bases, and 11 bases stayed unmatched. There are 18 residues in the CDR3. Germline CDR1 reads LGHNA; CDR2 reads YSLEER.

The count of this clone is one. The V call is TRBV7-8, the J call TRBJ2-1; maybe TRBD1 (5 bases). Trimming took 5 bases from V and 8 from J, leaving 13 bases between them. Germline V CDR1 and CDR2: SGHVS, FQNEAQ. This CDR3 comprises 13 residues. CDR3 sequence reads: CASSPGISDEQFF. The CDR3 DNA reads as TGTGCCAGCAGCCCAGGGATTTCGGATGAGCAGTTCTTC.

The genes are TRBV4-3 and TRBJ2-7; possibly TRBD2 for D (6 bases). The CDR3 is 13 amino acids. Germline assignment: CDR1 LGHNA and CDR2 YSLEER. Trimming cost V 4 bases and J 1 base, with 8 bases left between them. The CDR3 nucleotides read TGCGCCAGCAGCCCGGGGGAATCCTACGAGCAGTACTTC. Its translation: CASSPGESYEQYF.

The chain recombines TRBV7-9 with TRBJ1-5, with D perhaps matching TRBD1 (5 bases). CDR1 is SEHNR, CDR2 FQNEAQ, per germline (reference sequence). CDR3 length equals 14 residues. V shed 5 bases and J shed 4 bases, with 12 bases lying between them. This chain's CDR3 is CASSPPGGNQPQHF. The CDR3 DNA sequence: TGTGCCAGCAGCCCCCCGGGGGGGAATCAGCCCCAGCATTTT.

This chain uses TRBV2 with TRBJ2-3; TRBD2 matches at 11 bases. The CDR3 spans 18 residues. The trim removed 3 bases at V and 6 bases at J, leaving 14 bases unmatched. The V gene's germline CDR1 is SNHLY and CDR2 FYNNEI. CDR3 nucleotides: TGTGCCAGCAGTGATAAGGGTAGCGGGGGGGCCAGCGCCGATACGCAGTATTTT. Encoded protein: CASSDKGSGGASADTQYF.

The chain joins TRBV5-5 to TRBJ1-6; the match to TRBD1 covers 7 bases. Trimming cost V 4 bases and J 7 bases; bases outside gene matches: 11. The CDR3 has 16 amino acids. CDR1 is SGHKS and CDR2 is YYEKEE in the germline V gene (reference sequence). CDR3 amino acids: CASSPRTGSGNSPLHF. For the CDR3, the DNA is TGTGCCAGCAGCCCAAGGACAGGTTCTGGCAATTCACCCCTCCACTTT.

This clone was observed a few times. This chain joins TRBV27 and TRBJ1-2, with 8 bases matching TRBD1. The CDR3 is 13 residues long. CDR1 and CDR2 from the germline V gene are MNHEY and SMNVEV (reference sequence). The V gene end was trimmed by 5 bases and the J gene end by 5 bases; junction bases not matched to a gene: 4. CDR3 in DNA: TGTGCCAGCAGTGGGACAGGAAGATATGGCTACACCTTC. Amino acid sequence: CASSGTGRYGYTF.

V gene TRBV29-1 combines with J gene TRBJ1-3; D call uncertain. CDR1 and CDR2 from the germline V gene are SQVTM and ANQGSEA. The V gene lost 6 bases and the J gene lost 7 bases, with 10 bases spanning the gap. The CDR3 extends over 11 amino acids. This CDR3 is CSVGLGNTIYF. In DNA form, the CDR3 reads TGCAGCGTCGGACTGGGGAACACCATATATTTT.

J is TRBJ1-3 and V is TRBV27; the match to TRBD1 covers 7 bases. CDR1 and CDR2 (germline): MNHEY, SMNVEV (reference sequence). The CDR3 runs to 14 residues. The V gene end was trimmed by 4 bases and the J gene end by 9 bases; junction bases not matched to a gene: 9. This CDR3 reads CASSSRDSLSTIYF. DNA of the CDR3: TGTGCCAGCAGTTCTCGGGACAGCCTTAGCACCATATATTTT.

The chain recombines TRBV27 with TRBJ2-5; TRBD1 matches at 8 bases. Trimming took 8 bases from V and 4 from J; bases not matched to a gene: 15. Germline-derived CDR1 and CDR2 are MNHEY and SMNVEV (reference sequence). The CDR3 contains 16 residues. CDR3 sequence reads: CASLRRTGIYGETQYF. The CDR3 bases are TGTGCCAGCCTTCGGAGGACAGGGATTTATGGAGAGACCCAGTACTTC.

The genes are TRBV14 and TRBJ1-6; D is uncertain. V was pared by 0 bases and J by 4 bases, with 7 bases between. This CDR3 is built from 15 residues. The germline V gene encodes CDR1 SGHDN and CDR2 FVKESK. This CDR3 is CASSQDLAYNSPLHF. The DNA of the CDR3 is TGTGCCAGCAGCCAAGACCTAGCTTATAATTCACCCCTCCACTTT.

The rearrangement links TRBV27 to TRBJ1-1; 7 bases fit TRBD1. J lost 10 bases, V lost 0 bases, and 14 bases had no gene match. This CDR3 is 16 amino acids long. Germline V gives CDR1 MNHEY, CDR2 SMNVEV (reference sequence). CDR3 loop: CASSLSDRVPISGAFF. Written as DNA, the CDR3 is TGTGCCAGCAGTTTATCCGACAGGGTCCCTATAAGCGGAGCTTTCTTT.

The chain is built from TRBV14 and TRBJ1-1, with TRBD1 identical over 11 bases. The CDR3 consists of 19 residues. With V trimmed by 1 base and J by 6 bases, 16 bases remained unmatched. Germline CDR1 SGHDN, CDR2 FVKESK. CDR3 nucleotide sequence: TGTGCCAGCAGCCAAGGGGCCCTTGGACAGGGGGCTACTAGGGCTGAAGCTTTCTTT. Its translation is CASSQGALGQGATRAEAFF.

This clone was detected only once. This chain uses TRBV27 with TRBJ1-2; 7 bases align to TRBD1. Losses at the gene ends were 4 bases for V and 4 bases for J; bases not matched to a gene: 12. The germline V gene has CDR1 MNHEY and CDR2 SMNVEV (reference sequence). The CDR3 spans 16 residues. This CDR3 reads CASSWAPKGAAYGYTF. As DNA, the CDR3 is TGTGCCAGCAGTTGGGCCCCAAAGGGGGCGGCCTATGGCTACACCTTC.

This clone showed up just once. V is TRBV7-2 and J is TRBJ1-5; D is ambiguous. Trimming took 0 bases from V and 4 from J, leaving 7 bases between them. The CDR3 contains 14 residues. CDR1 is SGHTA and CDR2 is FQGNSA in the germline V gene. CDR3 sequence reads: CASSLALRNQPQHF. CDR3 in DNA: TGTGCCAGCAGCTTAGCGCTGAGAAATCAGCCCCAGCATTTT.

The chain combines TRBV5-1 with TRBJ2-3; 7 bases are a match to TRBD1. Germline V CDR1 and CDR2: SGHRS, YFSETQ. The junction had 8 bases not matched to a gene; V was cut back by 1 base and J by 6 bases. This CDR3 region has 15 residues. CDR3: CASSLRGTESDTQYF. The CDR3 DNA reads as TGCGCCAGCAGCTTGAGGGGGACAGAAAGTGATACGCAGTATTTT.

The rearrangement joins TRBV4-3 to TRBJ1-1; D uncertain. The V gene's germline CDR1 is LGHNA and CDR2 YSLEER. The CDR3 runs to 13 residues. Trimming took off 0 bases at V and 9 bases at J, with 11 bases between the two ends. The CDR3 coding sequence is TGCGCCAGCAGCCAAGAGAGGCGAGGGAAAGCTTTCTTT. It specifies CASSQERRGKAFF.

The rearrangement links TRBV14 to TRBJ1-1; the match to TRBD1 covers 12 bases. Germline V lookup: CDR1 SGHDN, CDR2 FVKESK. After removal of 5 bases from V and 5 bases from J, the junction contained 9 bases not matched to a gene. This CDR3 is 16 amino acids long. The DNA for the CDR3 is TGTGCCAGCAGCGCGCCGGGACAGGGGGCTGTAACTGAAGCTTTCTTT. Its translation: CASSAPGQGAVTEAFF.

J is TRBJ2-7 and V is TRBV6-4, with TRBD2 identical over 11 bases. The CDR3 is 15 amino acids. The junction had 5 bases not matched to a gene; V was cut back by 0 bases and J by 7 bases. Looked up from germline, CDR1 is MRHNA and CDR2 is SNTAGT. Here the CDR3 DNA reads TGTGCCAGCAGTGACTCGACTAGCGGGGTCGATGAGCAGTACTTC. Its translation: CASSDSTSGVDEQYF.

The rearrangement links TRBV4-3 to TRBJ2-7, with TRBD2 matching over 8 bases. The CDR3 loop spans 17 amino acids. The junction had 11 bases not matched to a gene; V was cut back by 0 bases and J by 4 bases. Germline CDR1 is LGHNA and CDR2 is YSLEER. The CDR3 sequence is CASSQDVDPGGPYEQYF. Here the CDR3 DNA reads TGCGCCAGCAGCCAAGATGTCGACCCGGGGGGGCCGTACGAGCAGTACTTC.

The rearrangement uses TRBV4-1 and TRBJ1-2, with 7 bases identical to TRBD1. The germline CDR1 and CDR2 sequences are MGHRA and YSYEKL. V shed 0 bases and J 0 bases; nucleotides not matched to a gene: 1. CDR3 size: 15 residues. CDR3 sequence (DNA): TGCGCCAGCAGCCAAGATGGGACAGCTAACTATGGCTACACCTTC. This gives the protein CASSQDGTANYGYTF.

The J gene is TRBJ1-2, the V gene TRBV7-9; D ambiguous. The CDR3 runs to 14 residues. The germline V and J ends were trimmed by 4 bases and 1 base, with 10 bases remaining between them. The germline gives CDR1 SEHNR, CDR2 FQNEAQ (reference sequence). The CDR3 DNA is TGTGCCAGCAGCTCCACCGTAGTTAACTATGGCTACACCTTC. Translation gives CASSSTVVNYGYTF.

Written as DNA, the CDR3 is TGTGCCAGCAGTGAAAGTGGGGCAAAGACCTACGAGCAGTACTTC. Translated, it gives CASSESGAKTYEQYF. The chain carries TRBV25-1 and TRBJ2-7; D is perhaps TRBD1 (5 bases). Germline V gene data show CDR1 as MGHDK and CDR2 as SYGVNS. Trimming took 2 bases from V and 2 from J, leaving 13 bases between them. This CDR3 spans 15 amino acids.